Listed here are 22 T cell receptor beta chains from one sample, sequenced in a study of T-cell reconstitution after alpha-beta-depleted transplantation in children. Unique molecular identifiers featured in how the TCRbeta library was prepared. TCRdb independently ran MiXCR on the PCR reads; one entry per CDR3 protein. This table has fewer than 250,000 distinct CDR3 sequences, approximately 19% appearing once. Sequenced material: PBMCs, mostly from graft donor cells, taken 360 days after TCRalphabeta/CD19-depleted stem cell transplant. These receptor sequences come from a male patient under 10 years old who had a stem cell transplant for acute lymphoblastic leukemia, so the T cells may come from the graft donor.

This clonotype was seen more than once but under ten times. J is TRBJ1-2 and V is TRBV29-1; weak D call: TRBD1 (5 bases). Germline assignment: CDR1 SQVTM and CDR2 ANQGSEA. This CDR3 is 15 amino acids long. V lost 3 bases and J lost 0, with 14 bases in between. The CDR3 nucleotides read TGCAGCGTTGATGTCTGGGGCGGACCTAACTATGGCTACACCTTC. This sequence encodes CSVDVWGGPNYGYTF.

This clonotype was seen repeatedly, ten times or more. The chain links TRBV25-1 to TRBJ1-6; 9 bases agree with TRBD1. The germline CDR1 and CDR2 sequences are MGHDK and SYGVNS. Trimming at V came to 4 bases and at J to 9 bases, leaving 4 bases not matched to a gene. The CDR3 spans 14 residues. The CDR3 sequence: CASSVGQGSSPLHF. The DNA for the CDR3 is TGTGCCAGCAGTGTGGGACAGGGAAGTTCACCCCTCCACTTT.

The chain is built from TRBV4-2 and TRBJ2-3; no firm D call. The CDR3 covers 16 residues. The germline gives CDR1 LGHNA, CDR2 YNFKEQ. V lost 3 bases, J lost 1 base, and 14 bases lay in between. The CDR3 is CASSQAPERGTDTQYF. The CDR3 region has the DNA TGTGCCAGCAGCCAGGCTCCCGAACGGGGCACAGATACGCAGTATTTT.

In its sample, this clonotype was seen a few times. V and J are TRBV11-2 and TRBJ1-1; possible D gene TRBD1, 6 bases. Germline V gene lookup returns CDR1 SGHAT and CDR2 FQNNGV. CDR3 length: 14 amino acids. Trimming removed 7 bases from V and 5 bases from J, with 17 bases in between. Written as DNA, the CDR3 is TGTGCCAGCAAAAATCAGCCGGGGGCTACTGAAGCTTTCTTT. This sequence encodes CASKNQPGATEAFF.

This clonotype has a handful of counts. This chain connects TRBV6-2 or TRBV6-3 to TRBJ2-3, with 9 bases fitting TRBD2. The V segment lost 1 base and the J segment 4 bases; nucleotides outside the gene matches: 9. The CDR3 runs 17 residues. CDR1 MNHEY and CDR2 SVGEGT come from the germline V gene. This chain's CDR3 is CASSYFFSGSTADTQYF. In DNA form, the CDR3 reads TGTGCCAGCAGTTACTTCTTTAGCGGGAGCACGGCAGATACGCAGTATTTT.

The chain is built from TRBV15 and TRBJ2-7; TRBD1 aligns across 10 bases. There are 15 residues in the CDR3. Germline V gives CDR1 LNHNV, CDR2 YYDKDF (reference sequence). The J segment lost 2 bases and the V segment lost 5 bases, leaving 6 bases of the junction unmatched. As DNA, the CDR3 is TGTGCCACCAGCCCGGACAGGGGGATCCCCTACGAGCAGTACTTC. This gives the protein CATSPDRGIPYEQYF. Full variable domain (missing parts from reference TRBV15 and TRBJ2-7): DAMVIQNPRYQVTQFGKPVTLSCSQTLNHNVMYWYQQKSSQAPKLLFHYYDKDFNNEADTPDNFQSRRPNTSFCFLDIRSPGLGDTAMYLCATSPDRGIPYEQYFGPGTRLTVT.

This clonotype showed up just a few times. The J gene is TRBJ2-1, the V gene TRBV29-1; 16 nucleotides line up with TRBD2. After removal of 6 bases from V and 3 bases from J, the junction contained 11 bases not matched to a gene. CDR1 is SQVTM and CDR2 is ANQGSEA in the germline V gene. CDR3 length: 18 amino acids. The CDR3 DNA reads as TGCAGCGTCCTAACGGGACTAGCGGGGGGGCGTTTCTACAATGAGCAGTTCTTC. This encodes CSVLTGLAGGRFYNEQFF.

A few counts support this clonotype. The chain uses TRBV12-3 or TRBV12-4 and TRBJ1-1, with a tentative D call TRBD1 (6 bases). The V gene lost 5 bases and the J gene lost 0 bases, with 13 bases spanning the gap. There are 15 residues in the CDR3. As DNA, the CDR3 is TGTGCCAGCAGTGGGACAACAGCGATGAACACTGAAGCTTTCTTT. It specifies CASSGTTAMNTEAFF.

This clonotype was detected only a few times. The chain joins TRBV6-2 or TRBV6-3 to TRBJ2-7; D not certain. V lost 2 bases to trimming and J lost 5 bases, with 10 bases between them. Per germline, CDR1 MNHEY and CDR2 SVGEGT. This CDR3 contains 13 residues. The CDR3 reads CASSYPDRHEQYF. DNA of the CDR3: TGTGCCAGCAGTTACCCGGACCGCCACGAGCAGTACTTC.

This clonotype was observed a handful of times. The CDR3 here is CASSLSPSDEQYF. The CDR3 nucleotides read TGTGCCAGCAGCTTATCGCCTAGCGACGAGCAGTACTTC. The chain joins TRBV7-9 to TRBJ2-7; TRBD2 is a possible D gene (6 bases). V lost 2 bases, J lost 5 bases, and 10 bases lay in between. Germline V gene data show CDR1 as SEHNR and CDR2 as FQNEAQ (reference sequence). The CDR3 consists of 13 residues. The complete variable domain, with remaining parts taken from reference TRBV7-9 and TRBJ2-7, reads DTGVSQNPRHKITKRGQNVTFRCDPISEHNRLYWYRQTLGQGPEFLTYFQNEAQLEKSRLLSDRFSAERPKGSFSTLEIQRTEQGDSAMYLCASSLSPSDEQYFGPGTRLTVT.

The gene calls are TRBV7-9 and TRBJ1-1; D unclear. There are 14 residues in the CDR3. V shed 3 bases and J shed 3 bases, with 11 bases lying between them. Germline lookup yields CDR1 SEHNR and CDR2 FQNEAQ (reference sequence). CDR3 DNA: TGTGCCAGCAGCTTTCGTCAGGTGGACACTGAAGCTTTCTTT. Translation gives CASSFRQVDTEAFF.

A remark on this clonotype: In this CDR3 the conserved last residue, phenylalanine or tryptophan, is missing, so a read error is likely. The J gene is TRBJ1-1, the V gene TRBV12-3 or TRBV12-4; D call uncertain. The length of the CDR3 is 13 residues. The ends were cut back, 5 bases at V and 1 base at J, with 8 bases in the middle. The CDR3 protein is CASSVRWNTEAFC. DNA for the CDR3: TGTGCCAGCAGTGTACGTTGGAACACTGAAGCTTTCTGT.

The rearrangement links TRBV18 to TRBJ2-5, with a tentative D call TRBD1 (5 bases). V shed 3 bases and J shed 2 bases, with 10 bases lying between them. The CDR3 totals 14 residues. Per the germline V gene, CDR1 is KGHSH and CDR2 is LQKENI. Here the CDR3 reads CASSPDNTQETQYF. The CDR3 DNA reads as TGTGCCAGCTCACCGGACAATACACAAGAGACCCAGTACTTC.

This clonotype was seen more than once but under ten times. V usage is TRBV29-1 and J usage is TRBJ1-3; D is possibly TRBD1 (5 bases). The CDR3 runs 12 residues. Trimming pared 6 bases from V and 1 base from J, leaving 7 bases between. Per germline, CDR1 SQVTM and CDR2 ANQGSEA. CDR3 residues: CSVGQSGNTIYF. CDR3 bases: TGCAGCGTAGGACAATCTGGAAACACCATATATTTT.

This clonotype appeared a few times. This chain joins TRBV5-1 and TRBJ2-7; D possibly matches TRBD1 or TRBD2 (5 bases each). Germline V gene lookup returns CDR1 SGHRS and CDR2 YFSETQ. The CDR3 covers 14 residues. The germline V and J ends were trimmed by 1 base and 3 bases, with 11 bases remaining between them. The CDR3 sequence: CASSLRDRDYEQYF. The CDR3 bases are TGCGCCAGCAGCTTGAGGGACCGAGACTACGAGCAGTACTTC.

The chain is built from TRBV20-1 and TRBJ2-3; 7 bases align to TRBD1. There are 11 residues in the CDR3. Germline lookup yields CDR1 DFQATT and CDR2 SNEGSKA (reference sequence). Trimming cost V 5 bases and J 4 bases; bases outside gene matches: 0. The CDR3 coding sequence is TGCAGTGCTGGACAGGCAGATACGCAGTATTTT. It translates to CSAGQADTQYF.

In this sample, this clonotype turned up a few times. The chain employs TRBV7-2 and TRBJ2-7; D is perhaps TRBD2 (6 bases). V was cut by 1 base and J by 0 bases, with 19 bases left in between. There are 18 residues in the CDR3. The V gene's germline CDR1 is SGHTA and CDR2 FQGNSA. This CDR3 is CASSLGPVLDSGSYEQYF. CDR3 in DNA: TGTGCCAGCAGCTTAGGGCCGGTTCTTGATAGCGGCTCCTACGAGCAGTACTTC.

The gene calls are TRBV12-3 or TRBV12-4 and TRBJ2-2; D is unresolved. Between the trimmed V and J ends, which lost 8 bases and 1 base, there was a span of 14 bases. The CDR3 has 15 residues. The CDR3 DNA sequence: TGTGCCAGCTCGTTTAAGTTCTTGAACACCGGGGAGCTGTTTTTT. Its translation is CASSFKFLNTGELFF.

The chain carries TRBV9 and TRBJ2-1, with 8 bases identical to TRBD2. CDR1 and CDR2 from the germline V gene are SGDLS and YYNGEE. With 4 bases clipped from V and 8 bases from J, the junction kept 11 bases outside the gene matches. This CDR3 is 15 amino acids long. The CDR3 protein is CASSSREGLAYEQFF. The CDR3 DNA follows: TGTGCCAGCAGCTCCCGGGAAGGACTAGCCTATGAGCAGTTCTTC.

The chain employs TRBV29-1 and TRBJ1-1; 9 positions agree with TRBD1. Trimming at V came to 4 bases and at J to 11 bases, leaving 8 bases not matched to a gene. The CDR3 is 12 amino acids. Germline values: CDR1 SQVTM, CDR2 ANQGSEA. CDR3 sequence (DNA): TGCAGCGTTGGGACAGGGGCGGAAAGGGCTTTCTTT. Its translation: CSVGTGAERAFF. Based on the CDR3 plus reference TRBV29-1 and TRBJ1-1, the full variable domain is SAVISQKPSRDICQRGTSLTIQCQVDSQVTMMFWYRQQPGQSLTLIATANQGSEATYESGFVIDKFPISRPNLTFSTLTVSNMSPEDSSIYLCSVGTGAERAFFGQGTRLTVV.

This clonotype was detected a few times. The chain carries TRBV5-1 and TRBJ1-1; D ambiguous. Germline CDR1 is SGHRS and CDR2 is YFSETQ. Trimming removed 4 bases at V and 1 base at J, with 14 bases between. This CDR3 contains 15 residues. The CDR3 DNA is TGCGCCAGCAGCCCAGGACGATTTGCGAACACTGAAGCTTTCTTT. It specifies CASSPGRFANTEAFF.

This clonotype was picked up a small number of times. The rearrangement joins TRBV12-3 or TRBV12-4 to TRBJ2-4; 7 nucleotides line up with TRBD1. Trimming at V came to 1 base and at J to 1 base, leaving 13 bases not matched to a gene. This CDR3 is 19 amino acids long. CDR3 residues: CASSLGAPDRVRAKNIQYF. Written as DNA, the CDR3 is TGTGCCAGCAGTTTAGGGGCCCCCGACAGGGTTCGGGCCAAAAACATTCAGTACTTC.